This is a list of T cell receptor beta chains from one sample in a study of T cell responses to AZD1222 COVID-19 vaccine. Method: immunoSEQ multiplex PCR; TCRdb's copy keeps in-frame clones and lacks some. Among approximately 80,000 clones listed, roughly 85% were seen once. The source material was peripheral blood, sampled 28 days after the second AZD1222 dose. The source of these receptors is an adult who received the AZD1222 COVID-19 vaccine. CDR3s include the opening cysteine and the closing phenylalanine or tryptophan. The D gene is left open where the match is weak. Clone size is stated in some rows and not others, as once, few, many or a class when expanded.

>.|TRBD2|TRBV6-5|TRBJ2-2
CASREGLLNTGELFF
TGTGCCAGCAGGGAGGGACTACTCAACACCGGGGAGCTGTTTTTT
>.|TRBD1|TRBV4-2|TRBJ2-7
CASSQETGGRAEQYF
TGTGCCAGCAGCCAGGAGACAGGGGGCAGGGCCGAGCAGTACTTC
>.|TRBD1|TRBV24-1|TRBJ2-2
CATSEDRAGELFF
TGTGCCACCAGTGAGGACAGGGCCGGGGAGCTGTTTTTT
>.|TRBD1|TRBV19|TRBJ1-2
CASTQPRDRDGYGYTF
TGTGCCAGTACTCAACCGCGGGACAGGGACGGCTATGGCTACACCTTC
>.|.|TRBV2|TRBJ1-2
CASSTQGNYGYTF
TGTGCCAGCAGCACACAGGGTAACTATGGCTACACCTTC
>once|TRBD1|TRBV10-1|TRBJ2-7
CASSEFTGADEQYF
TGCGCCAGCAGTGAATTTACAGGGGCAGACGAGCAGTACTTC
>once|.|TRBV15|TRBJ2-7
CATSGSLGYEQYF
TGTGCCACCAGTGGTTCATTGGGCTACGAGCAGTACTTC
>once|.|TRBV2|TRBJ1-2
CASSEGSGGGYTF
TGTGCCAGCAGTGAAGGATCGGGGGGCGGCTACACCTTC
>.|.|TRBV7-2|TRBJ2-1
CASRPGRGEQFF
TGTGCCAGCAGGCCCGGCCGCGGTGAGCAGTTCTTC
>.|.|TRBV19|TRBJ2-7
CASSYRDKPYEQYF
TGTGCCAGTAGTTACCGGGACAAACCCTACGAGCAGTACTTC
>.|.|TRBV7-9|TRBJ2-7
CASSLDVTVEYF
TGTGCCAGCAGCTTAGACGTGACAGTCGAGTACTTC
>.|TRBD1|TRBV7-8|TRBJ2-3
CASSPGQGISTDTQYF
TGTGCCAGCAGCCCCGGACAGGGGATAAGCACAGATACGCAGTATTTT
>.|TRBD2|TRBV19|TRBJ2-7
CASSSDSGRSLGGEQYF
TGTGCCAGTAGTAGCGATAGCGGGAGGTCCTTAGGCGGCGAGCAGTACTTC
>.|.|TRBV29-1|TRBJ2-7
CSVEKGTPGEQYF
TGCAGCGTTGAAAAGGGGACCCCCGGCGAGCAGTACTTC
>.|TRBD2|TRBV7-9|TRBJ2-1
CASSFPGTSGGKLYNEQFF
TGTGCCAGCAGCTTTCCCGGGACTAGCGGGGGAAAACTGTACAATGAGCAGTTCTTC
>.|TRBD2|TRBV5-4|TRBJ2-7
CASSFLAGGEQYF
TGTGCCAGCAGCTTTCTAGCGGGAGGAGAGCAGTACTTC
>.|TRBD2|TRBV19|TRBJ2-5
CASSMGGRNQETQYF
TGTGCCAGTAGTATGGGAGGGAGAAACCAAGAGACCCAGTACTTC
>.|.|TRBV7-9|TRBJ1-3
CASSLGNMGNTIYF
TGTGCCAGCAGCTTAGGGAATATGGGAAACACCATATATTTT
>.|TRBD2|TRBV9|TRBJ2-2
CASSAQQPSGRSGTGELFF
TGTGCCAGCAGCGCCCAACAACCTAGCGGGAGGTCGGGCACCGGGGAGCTGTTTTTT
>once|.|TRBV9|TRBJ2-3
CASSPRAENTDTQYF
TGTGCCAGCAGCCCCCGGGCGGAGAACACAGATACGCAGTATTTT
>.|TRBD1|TRBV29-1|TRBJ1-2
CSVRGQGYGYTF
TGCAGCGTCAGGGGACAGGGATATGGCTACACCTTC
>.|.|TRBV27|TRBJ1-1
CASTPSGPSTEAFF
TGTGCCAGCACCCCCTCGGGACCTAGCACTGAAGCTTTCTTT
>.|TRBD1|TRBV2|TRBJ1-5
CASSRTGGAGNQPQHF
TGTGCCAGCAGCCGCACAGGGGGCGCAGGCAATCAGCCCCAGCATTTT
>.|TRBD1|TRBV18|TRBJ2-1
CASSPPRDREYNEQFF
TGTGCCAGCTCACCACCCCGGGACAGGGAATACAATGAGCAGTTCTTC
>.|.|TRBV6-5|TRBJ1-4
CASSRTASGEKLFF
TGTGCCAGCAGTAGGACAGCTTCTGGTGAAAAACTGTTTTTT
>.|.|TRBV15|TRBJ2-1
CATSRERLGSYNEQFF
TGTGCCACCAGCAGAGAAAGGTTAGGCTCCTACAATGAGCAGTTCTTC
>.|.|TRBV4-1|TRBJ1-5
CASSRIPVGNQPQHF
TGCGCCAGCAGCAGGATCCCGGTCGGCAATCAGCCCCAGCATTTT
>once|.|TRBV5-4|TRBJ1-4
CASSSVQSGEKLFF
TGTGCCAGCAGCTCAGTACAATCGGGTGAAAAACTGTTTTTT
>.|.|TRBV3-1/TRBV3-2|TRBJ2-3
CASSQVLRDTQYF
TGTGCCAGCAGCCAAGTTTTACGAGATACGCAGTATTTT
>.|.|TRBV19|TRBJ1-1
CASARGNRDTEAFF
TGTGCCAGTGCGCGGGGAAATAGGGACACTGAAGCTTTCTTT
>once|TRBD1|TRBV11-2|TRBJ1-6
CASSLATGASNSPLHF
TGTGCCAGCAGCTTAGCTACAGGGGCAAGTAATTCACCCCTCCACTTT
>.|.|TRBV6-5|TRBJ2-5
CASSPAAYRETQYF
TGTGCCAGCAGTCCCGCGGCGTACCGGGAGACCCAGTACTTC
>.|.|TRBV5-8|TRBJ1-1
CASSLVYREGNTEAFF
TGTGCCAGCAGCTTGGTTTACAGGGAAGGGAACACTGAAGCTTTCTTT
>.|.|TRBV19|TRBJ2-2
CASTGANTGELFF
TGTGCCAGTACTGGTGCCAACACCGGGGAGCTGTTTTTT
>.|TRBD1|TRBV27|TRBJ1-5
CASREQGSNQPQHF
TGTGCCAGCCGGGAACAGGGGAGCAATCAGCCCCAGCATTTT
>.|.|TRBV4-3|TRBJ1-6
CASSPRLNSPLHF
TGCGCCAGCAGCCCCCGCTTGAATTCACCCCTCCACTTT
>.|.|TRBV18|TRBJ2-7
CASSRDQAAGAFYEQYF
TGTGCCAGCTCAAGAGACCAAGCGGCGGGGGCATTCTACGAGCAGTACTTC
>.|TRBD1|TRBV28|TRBJ2-1
CASSLNRGDNEQFF
TGTGCCAGCAGTTTAAACAGGGGCGACAATGAGCAGTTCTTC